The following is a T cell receptor (beta chain) sequence with its context. This clone has just one count. Its antigen is unknown. Base qualities were left out, and no much larger clone turns up one base away. The record originates from a study of blood T cell repertoires in COVID-19 (dated by TCRdb to about 2020). Concerning the study at large: Collaborator samples came from the United States, Italy and Spain and covered acute and convalescent phases of COVID-19. The prospective study material was composed of cDNA or gDNA derived from T cells, B-cell-depleted T cells, or PBMCs. The repertoires were released in a freely available public database meant as a resource for research on the immune response to SARS-CoV-2. A de-identified subject ID, COVID-19 status, age in years and sex were almost always included in the sample metadata. Subjects who had been exposed to COVID-19, were actively infected with it, or had recovered from it provided the deeply sampled blood TCRbeta repertoires that made up the dataset. The samples were drawn from the first 160 participants of the ongoing ImmuneRACE study and from 1,254 subjects provided by 6 global collaborators. Where HLA class I and class II types were available, the types were taken from metadata supplied by the sample provider, not from assay-based typing.

The collaborating institutions used their own protocols to collect whole blood in K2EDTA tubes. For TCRbeta analysis, collaborators shipped samples as frozen whole blood, isolated PBMCs, or DNA extracted from either of those sample types. Beyond this particular receptor, the publication reports: The quantity of clinical and demographic metadata differed by source and by participant and was supplied without curation.

The immunoSEQ Assay, a bias-controlled multiplex PCR, was used to amplify TCRbeta CDR3 regions from genomic DNA. On the authors' methods: The number of nucleated cells in each sample was estimated by amplification of reference gene primers within the assay. To quantify the absolute abundance of each unique TCRbeta CDR3 rearrangement, sequence reads were collapsed and filtered. For each sample, productive Simpson clonality was calculated by taking the square root of Simpson's diversity index across productive rearrangements. TCRdb holds this immuneACCESS table with in-frame rearrangements only. Some clones are missing; in checked studies, unresolved V genes explain under half, and the rest has no known cause. V and J calls and clone size are as listed in that table; D and trimming were resolved from the DNA. The sample contains roughly 70,000 clones, 85% to 90% of them found a single time. The biggest ten clones account for more than 6.5% of the sample.

The CDR3, cysteine through phenylalanine, is 18 amino acids long. Kept here is only the CDR3 DNA, which spans 54 bases and is read in frame from base 1. The CDR1 and CDR2 encoded by the germline V gene are SGHRS and YFSETQ. V drops 5 bases and J drops 0 bases, leaving 18 bases in between. The TCR originated in an elderly woman with active COVID-19. Sequencing was carried out using peripheral blood. Recombination joined TRBV5-1 with TRBJ2-6, and possibly TRBD1, on 6 matching bases. The CDR3 protein: CASSAVALGGSGANVLTF. The nucleotide sequence reads as follows: TGCGCCAGCAGTGCGGTGGCCTTAGGGGGCTCTGGGGCCAACGTCCTGACTTTC. The reference TRBV5-1 and TRBJ2-6 proteins fill in what lies around the CDR3, so the full variable domain reads KAGVTQTPRYLIKTRGQQVTLSCSPISGHRSVSWYQQTPGQGLQFLFEYFSETQRNKGNFPGRFSGRQFSNSRSEMNVSTLELGDSALYLCASSAVALGGSGANVLTFGAGSRLTVL.